In this sample, the clone carrying this TCR beta chain turned up a few times. These data come from a study of T cells after yellow fever vaccination. MiXCR was run by TCRdb on the 5' RACE reads, yielding one entry per CDR3 protein. The repertoire holds roughly 330,000 distinct CDR3 sequences, with roughly 7% as singletons. The CDR3 is 13 residues long. With 6 bases removed from V and 2 bases from J, the gap between germline ends came to 8 bases. Sequenced here: PBMCs, sampled around 45 days after the first yellow fever vaccination. The sequence derives from a man younger than 35 who received the YFV17D yellow fever vaccine. The chain is built from TRBV12-3 or TRBV12-4 and TRBJ1-5; no clear D gene. Here the CDR3 DNA reads TGTGCCAGCAGCCCCACGCGCAATCAGCCCCAGCATTTT. Translation: CASSPTRNQPQHF.